Shown below are 5 T cell receptor beta chains from a single sample sequenced in a study of blood T cell repertoires in COVID-19 (dated by TCRdb to about 2020). Libraries were constructed by the immunoSEQ multiplex PCR assay. TCRdb obtained this table from immuneACCESS and retained in-frame rearrangements with V and J assigned. These tables miss some clones; where compared with another copy, unresolved V genes account for less than half of the shortfall, and the remainder is unexplained. This sample lists 200,000 to 250,000 clones; 80% to 90% were detected once. About 3.5% of the sample belongs to the ten largest clones. Sample: PBMCs or T cells enriched from blood (not recorded which). Every receptor here comes from a woman between 18 and 30 years old in a cohort exposed to, infected with or recovered from COVID-19 (not recorded which).

As to this clone: The same CDR3 also results from other DNA sequences found in this sample. V is TRBV6-5 and J is TRBJ1-1; D gene uncertain. The CDR3 is made up of 14 amino acids. Germline-derived CDR1 and CDR2 are MNHEY and SVGAGI. V was cut by 0 bases and J by 2 bases, with 7 bases left in between. This chain's CDR3 is CASSYSTGNTEAFF. For the CDR3, the DNA is TGTGCCAGCAGTTACTCAACGGGTAACACTGAAGCTTTCTTT.

J is TRBJ2-1 and V is TRBV9, with D maybe TRBD2 (6 bases). Germline CDR1 and CDR2: SGDLS and YYNGEE. V lost 4 bases and J lost 10, with 9 bases in between. The CDR3 contains 11 residues. The CDR3, as DNA: TGTGCCAGCAGCCCGGCGGGGGAGCAGTTCTTC. Translating it yields CASSPAGEQFF.

The J gene is TRBJ1-3, the V gene TRBV19, with D perhaps matching TRBD1 (5 bases). Germline V gives CDR1 LNHDA, CDR2 SQIVND (reference sequence). V lost 5 bases and J lost 4, with 15 bases in between. This CDR3 has 15 residues. The CDR3 sequence: CASSPAGWRGNTIYF. The CDR3 coding sequence is TGTGCCAGTAGTCCCGCAGGGTGGCGGGGAAACACCATATATTTT. Complete variable domain (other parts from reference TRBV19 and TRBJ1-3): DGGITQSPKYLFRKEGQNVTLSCEQNLNHDAMYWYRQDPGQGLRLIYYSQIVNDFQKGDIAEGYSVSREKKESFPLTVTSAQKNPTAFYLCASSPAGWRGNTIYFGEGSWLTVV.

The chain combines TRBV28 with TRBJ1-4, with D possibly being TRBD1 (6 bases). Per germline, CDR1 MDHEN and CDR2 SYDVKM. The CDR3 totals 16 residues. V was cut by 6 bases and J by 3 bases, with 17 bases left in between. CDR3: CASSPPTTGANEKLFF. The CDR3 nucleotides are TGTGCCAGCAGCCCCCCAACGACAGGTGCTAATGAAAAACTGTTTTTT.

CDR3 amino acids: CASSRRGREGYTF. As DNA, the CDR3 is TGTGCCAGCAGCCGGAGGGGCAGGGAGGGCTACACCTTC. This sequence joins TRBV5-8 and TRBJ1-2, with D perhaps TRBD1 (5 bases). From germline, CDR1 is SGHTS and CDR2 YDEGEE. This CDR3 comprises 13 residues. V was pared by 4 bases and J by 8 bases, with 15 bases between. The full variable domain, completed using reference TRBV5-8 and TRBJ1-2, is EAGVTQSPTHLIKTRGQQATLRCSPISGHTSVYWYQQALGLGLQFLLWYDEGEERNRGNFPPRFSGRQFPNYSSELNVNALELEDSALYLCASSRRGREGYTFGSGTRLTVV.